These 18 T cell receptor beta chains came from one sample sequenced in a study of T-cell memory formation after mild COVID-19. TCRdb ran MiXCR on the 5' RACE reads and lists one entry per CDR3 protein. The sample records just under 150,000 distinct CDR3 sequences, about 19% being singletons. What was sequenced was PBMCs or a T cell subset sorted from them (not recorded which). These TCRs come from an adult woman who had mild COVID-19 (a few samples of this study predate the infection). Cell type and time point are not known.

This chain links TRBV6-4 with TRBJ2-2; no firm D call. V was trimmed by 4 bases and J by 8 bases, leaving 17 bases between them. The V gene's germline CDR1 is MRHNA and CDR2 SNTAGT. The CDR3 has 15 amino acids. The CDR3 sequence is CASSARPRGTGELFF. The CDR3, as DNA: TGTGCCAGCAGTGCTCGCCCGCGAGGAACGGGGGAGCTGTTTTTT.

This sequence joins TRBV25-1 and TRBJ1-2, with unresolved D. CDR1 is MGHDK and CDR2 is SYGVNS in the germline V gene. CDR3 size: 14 residues. V was shortened by 2 bases and J by 2 bases, with 9 bases between the two germline ends. Written as DNA, the CDR3 is TGTGCCAGCAGTGAACCACAGATGAACTATGGCTACACCTTC. It codes for CASSEPQMNYGYTF.

The table lists this clonotype with a few counts. The CDR3 DNA reads TGTGCCAGCAGTCCACTCGAATTTACCGGGACTAGCACCAGACAGTACTTC. This sequence encodes CASSPLEFTGTSTRQYF. The chain employs TRBV12-3 or TRBV12-4 and TRBJ2-5, with 9 bases identical to TRBD2. The V gene end was trimmed by 5 bases and the J gene end by 11 bases; junction bases not matched to a gene: 21. There are 17 residues in the CDR3.

This clonotype showed up just a few times. The chain combines TRBV5-1 with TRBJ2-2, with a possible D match to TRBD1 (6 bases). Trimming pared 4 bases from V and 1 base from J, leaving 14 bases between. There are 16 residues in the CDR3. Germline CDR1 is SGHRS and CDR2 is YFSETQ. CDR3 in amino acids: CASSPNLDRNTGELFF. The DNA for the CDR3 is TGCGCCAGCAGCCCAAACCTGGACAGGAACACCGGGGAGCTGTTTTTT.

V is TRBV7-2 and J is TRBJ1-2; D is perhaps TRBD1 (6 bases). Trimming shortened V by 5 bases and J by 1 base, and 14 bases separated the two germline ends. The CDR3 consists of 15 residues. The germline gives CDR1 SGHTA, CDR2 FQGNSA. The CDR3 reads CASSPTGGLNYGYTF. The CDR3 region has the DNA TGTGCCAGCAGCCCCACCGGGGGGCTTAACTATGGCTACACCTTC. Together with reference TRBV7-2 and TRBJ1-2, the CDR3 gives the full variable domain: GAGVSQSPSNKVTEKGKDVELRCDPISGHTALYWYRQSLGQGLEFLIYFQGNSAPDKSGLPSDRFSAERTGGSVSTLTIQRTQQEDSAVYLCASSPTGGLNYGYTFGSGTRLTVV.

This clonotype has a handful of counts. The chain carries TRBV6-2 or TRBV6-3 and TRBJ1-1; 11 nucleotides match TRBD1. The CDR3 covers 23 residues. V lost 2 bases to trimming and J lost 2 bases; unmatched junction nucleotides: 25. Germline V lookup: CDR1 MNHEY, CDR2 SVGEGT. The CDR3: CASSYTYLRDRGRMADQNTEAFF. The CDR3 DNA is TGTGCCAGCAGTTACACCTACCTCCGGGACAGGGGGAGGATGGCAGACCAAAACACTGAAGCTTTCTTT.

The V gene is TRBV20-1, the J gene TRBJ2-1, with 9 bases matching TRBD2. The CDR3 loop spans 15 amino acids. J was trimmed by 7 bases and V by 1 base; bases with no gene match: 8. Germline values: CDR1 DFQATT, CDR2 SNEGSKA (reference sequence). CDR3 sequence reads: CSARAHSSGENEQFF. The CDR3 DNA sequence: TGCAGTGCTAGAGCTCATTCTAGCGGGGAGAATGAGCAGTTCTTC.

The table lists this clonotype with many counts. The J gene is TRBJ1-2, the V gene TRBV7-9; tentatively, D is TRBD1 (6 bases). Germline V gene data show CDR1 as SEHNR and CDR2 as FQNEAQ (reference sequence). The CDR3 totals 15 residues. Trimming cost V 0 bases and J 8 bases, with 16 bases left between them. This CDR3 is CASSLAGALLGGYTF. CDR3 bases: TGTGCCAGCAGCTTAGCGGGGGCCCTACTGGGCGGCTACACCTTC.

This clonotype was observed a handful of times. The J gene is TRBJ1-1, the V gene TRBV4-2; 7 nucleotides line up with TRBD1. This CDR3 spans 15 amino acids. Germline V gene sequence: CDR1 LGHNA, CDR2 YNFKEQ. V was clipped by 2 bases and J by 1 base; unmatched bases: 4. The CDR3 nucleotides read TGTGCCAGCAGCCAAACGACAGGGCAGAACACTGAAGCTTTCTTT. Its protein is CASSQTTGQNTEAFF.

V and J are TRBV5-1 and TRBJ1-1; unclear D gene. Trimming pared 2 bases from V and 5 bases from J, leaving 13 bases between. This CDR3 has 14 amino acids. Per germline, CDR1 SGHRS and CDR2 YFSETQ. CDR3 loop: CASSLVGSRTEAFF. The CDR3 DNA reads as TGCGCCAGCAGCTTAGTGGGCTCAAGGACTGAAGCTTTCTTT.

This clonotype has just a few counts. The chain recombines TRBV10-3 with TRBJ2-2, with no clear D. The CDR3 runs to 15 residues. V dropped 2 bases and J dropped 1 base, with 8 bases sitting between them. In germline, CDR1 is ENHRY, CDR2 SYGVKD. CDR3 in amino acids: CAISESPGNTGELFF. CDR3 nucleotides: TGTGCCATCAGTGAGAGTCCTGGGAACACCGGGGAGCTGTTTTTT.

J is TRBJ2-7 and V is TRBV7-9; D ambiguous. The CDR3 covers 17 residues. The germline V gene encodes CDR1 SEHNR and CDR2 FQNEAQ (reference sequence). Between the trimmed V and J ends, which lost 1 base and 3 bases, there was a span of 19 bases. CDR3 sequence reads: CASSLGVGRMTNYEQYF. The CDR3 DNA follows: TGTGCCAGCAGCTTAGGGGTCGGCAGGATGACGAACTACGAGCAGTACTTC.

The V call is TRBV20-1, the J call TRBJ1-2; 7 bases fit TRBD1. CDR1 is DFQATT and CDR2 is SNEGSKA in the germline V gene (reference sequence). The CDR3 extends over 13 amino acids. V trimming: 3 bases; J trimming: 5 bases; junction bases outside the gene matches: 6. This CDR3 reads CSASDRVFYGYTF. Here the CDR3 DNA reads TGCAGTGCTAGTGACAGGGTATTTTATGGCTACACCTTC.

This clonotype occurred a few times. The rearrangement links TRBV7-9 to TRBJ2-3; D may be TRBD1 (6 bases). CDR1 and CDR2 (germline): SEHNR, FQNEAQ (reference sequence). V was clipped by 6 bases and J by 2 bases, with 24 bases between them. CDR3 length: 18 residues. The CDR3 DNA reads TGTGCCAGCAGTTTAACCGGCAGGGGCCTGACACCCACAGATACGCAGTATTTT. This codes for CASSLTGRGLTPTDTQYF.

This clonotype was observed at least ten times. This rearrangement joins TRBV18 to TRBJ2-3; D unclear. Germline CDR1 KGHSH, CDR2 LQKENI. The CDR3 spans 15 residues. V lost 3 bases, J lost 6 bases, and 16 bases lay in between. CDR3 nucleotide sequence: TGTGCCAGCTCACCGGATCCAGGCGGATCTGATACGCAGTATTTT. It translates to CASSPDPGGSDTQYF.

This chain joins TRBV7-3 and TRBJ2-3; 7 bases match TRBD1. J lost 3 bases, V lost 5 bases, and 8 bases had no gene match. This CDR3 contains 15 residues. Per the germline V gene, CDR1 is SGHTA and CDR2 is FQGTGA. The CDR3, as DNA: TGTGCCAGCAGCCCCGACAGGGTGGGAACAGATACGCAGTATTTT. Its protein product is CASSPDRVGTDTQYF.

The chain recombines TRBV19 with TRBJ1-1; D perhaps matches TRBD1 (6 bases). Germline CDR1 and CDR2: LNHDA and SQIVND (reference sequence). The CDR3 contains 13 residues. V was shortened by 10 bases and J by 3 bases, with 15 bases between the two germline ends. The CDR3 sequence: CATEQGGDTEAFF. CDR3 DNA: TGTGCCACCGAACAGGGCGGGGACACTGAAGCTTTCTTT.

The chain employs TRBV7-2 and TRBJ2-5; maybe TRBD2 (5 bases). Deletions cut 1 base from V and 0 bases from J, with 9 bases between. The CDR3 is 15 residues long. The germline V gene has CDR1 SGHTA and CDR2 FQGNSA. CDR3 nucleotide sequence: TGTGCCAGCAGCTTAGGAGGACTGTACCAAGAGACCCAGTACTTC. It translates to CASSLGGLYQETQYF.